This section outlines one TCR beta chain sequence together with its context. Its cognate antigen is unknown. The data are from a study of graft-versus-host responses after intestinal transplantation. Turning to the study itself: Multivisceral, liver-intestinal, or isolated intestinal grafts were transplanted into recipients. Whole-study findings and limits: Patients with graft-donor T cell macrochimerism had high graft-versus-host to host-versus-graft clonal ratios in allografts.

Germline lookup yields CDR1 MNHEY and CDR2 SVGAGI. Trimming at V came to 2 bases and at J to 2 bases, leaving 9 bases not matched to a gene. CDR3 length equals 16 residues. Repertoires were generated with immunoSEQ multiplex PCR, while TCRdb's copy carries only in-frame clones and drops some. Counted here are some 95,000 clones, over 75% occurring once; the ten biggest clones make up around 0.5%. Sequencing used unstimulated CD8+ T cells sorted from spleen or lymph node cells, obtained before intestinal transplant. This receptor was identified in a human donor who received an intestinal transplant. V gene TRBV6-5 combines with J gene TRBJ2-7; TRBD1 matches at 7 bases. This chain's CDR3 is CASSYPGQLSAYEQYF. The CDR3 DNA reads as TGTGCCAGCAGTTACCCGGGACAGTTAAGCGCCTACGAGCAGTACTTC.